Each of the 14 T cell receptor beta chains below was sequenced from the same sample in a study of blood T cell repertoires in COVID-19. Measured with immunoSEQ multiplex PCR; TCRdb has only the in-frame clones, and not every one. The sample includes 250,000 to 350,000 clones, 80% to 90% of them seen just once. The sample comprised peripheral blood. The receptors here all came from a woman in her fifties or sixties who had recovered from COVID-19.

The chain combines TRBV28 with TRBJ1-2; maybe TRBD1 (6 bases). CDR3 length equals 12 residues. Germline CDR1 is MDHEN and CDR2 is SYDVKM. V dropped 5 bases and J dropped 8 bases, with 12 bases sitting between them. CDR3 DNA: TGTGCCAGCAGTCCCAGGGGTTGGGGCTACACCTTC. It specifies CASSPRGWGYTF.

This clone is a singleton in its sample. The chain carries TRBV6-5 and TRBJ2-7, with a weak D call TRBD2 (5 bases). Looked up from germline, CDR1 is MNHEY and CDR2 is SVGAGI. The CDR3 length is 15 residues. Trimming shortened V by 3 bases and J by 1 base, and 13 bases separated the two germline ends. The CDR3 bases are TGTGCCAGCAGTTATACTTCGACGGGATCCTACGAGCAGTACTTC. It specifies CASSYTSTGSYEQYF.

The genes are TRBV11-3 and TRBJ2-1, with D possibly being TRBD2 (6 bases). V gave up 5 bases and J gave up 0 bases, with 17 bases separating them. The germline V gene encodes CDR1 SGHNT and CDR2 YENEEA. This CDR3 has 17 amino acids. The CDR3 nucleotides are TGTGCCAGCAGCGACGGTACTAGCCTAAGCTCCTACAATGAGCAGTTCTTC. Translation gives CASSDGTSLSSYNEQFF.

The genes are TRBV7-2 and TRBJ1-2, with D tentatively TRBD1 (5 bases). V was clipped by 3 bases and J by 3 bases, with 8 bases between them. This CDR3 is built from 13 residues. The germline CDR1 and CDR2 sequences are SGHTA and FQGNSA. CDR3 bases: TGTGCCAGCAGCTTTGGGGCCTACTATGGCTACACCTTC. Its protein product is CASSFGAYYGYTF.

The V call is TRBV6-2 or TRBV6-3, the J call TRBJ2-1, with D tentatively TRBD1 (5 bases). The CDR3 consists of 14 residues. Germline V gene lookup returns CDR1 MNHEY and CDR2 SVGEGT. V was shortened by 5 bases and J by 11 bases, with 19 bases between the two germline ends. DNA of the CDR3: TGTGCCAGCAGTACCCAAGGGGCCGGTTCCAAGCAGTTCTTC. Protein product: CASSTQGAGSKQFF.

The chain has TRBV19 and TRBJ2-5; a possible D gene is TRBD2 (5 bases). CDR3 size: 11 residues. Per the germline V gene, CDR1 is LNHDA and CDR2 is SQIVND (reference sequence). Deletions cut 5 bases from V and 5 bases from J, with 6 bases between. The CDR3 here is CASSAGETQYF. As DNA, the CDR3 is TGTGCCAGTAGTGCGGGTGAGACCCAGTACTTC.

The V and J genes are TRBV15 and TRBJ1-5; TRBD1 matches 8 bases. Germline V lookup: CDR1 LNHNV, CDR2 YYDKDF (reference sequence). V was pared by 4 bases and J by 2 bases, with 7 bases of the junction left unmatched. This CDR3 is 16 amino acids long. The CDR3 nucleotides read TGTGCCACCAGCAAACCAGGGGGCGCGGGCAATCAGCCCCAGCATTTT. Translating gives CATSKPGGAGNQPQHF.

V and J are TRBV6-5 and TRBJ1-2; D possibly corresponds to TRBD1 (6 bases). Germline CDR1 is MNHEY and CDR2 is SVGAGI. V dropped 6 bases and J dropped 13 bases, with 24 bases sitting between them. The CDR3 is 14 residues long. CDR3 bases: TGTGCCAGCAGCCGCTTCGACAGGCAAGGATCCTCCACCTTC. Residues: CASSRFDRQGSSTF.

The V and J genes are TRBV5-4 and TRBJ1-2; 7 bases align to TRBD1. The CDR3 runs to 16 residues. Unmatched junction bases numbered 16, after V lost 6 bases and J lost 5 bases. The germline V gene encodes CDR1 SGHNT and CDR2 YYREEE (reference sequence). The CDR3 bases are TGTGCCAGCAACCCGTACTCCGGGACAGCGAATTATGGCTACACCTTC. Encoded protein: CASNPYSGTANYGYTF.

The V gene is TRBV6-6, the J gene TRBJ2-1; no definite D call. CDR3 size: 13 residues. From germline, CDR1 is MNHNY and CDR2 SVGAGI (reference sequence). V lost 4 bases to trimming and J lost 6 bases, with 10 bases between them. In DNA, the CDR3 is TGTGCCAGCAGTTTCAACACGGGCAATGAGCAGTTCTTC. It specifies CASSFNTGNEQFF.

Notes on this clone: One junction end does not reproduce the germline sequence, and a read error may be involved. The V call is TRBV7-7, the J call TRBJ2-7; either TRBD1 or TRBD2 may supply D (5 bases each). This CDR3 has 16 amino acids. Germline V gives CDR1 SSHAT, CDR2 FNYEAQ (reference sequence). The chain's CDR3 is CASSLARRAVSYEQYF. The CDR3 bases are TGTGCTAGCAGCTTAGCGCGCAGGGCGGTGTCCTACGAGCAGTACTTC.

The V and J genes are TRBV6-5 and TRBJ1-6; D ambiguous. The CDR3 contains 13 residues. Germline lookup yields CDR1 MNHEY and CDR2 SVGAGI. V was cut by 8 bases and J by 8 bases, with 13 bases left in between. For the CDR3, the DNA is TGTGCCAGCCGCACCGACAAGGATTCACCCCTCCACTTT. It yields the protein CASRTDKDSPLHF.

CDR3 sequence reads: CATSDRGRGSGELFF. CDR3 DNA: TGTGCCACCAGTGATAGAGGCAGGGGGTCCGGGGAGCTGTTTTTT. V gene TRBV24-1 combines with J gene TRBJ2-2; 7 nucleotides line up with TRBD1. The CDR3 runs 15 residues. CDR1 is KGHDR and CDR2 is SFDVKD in the germline V gene. The V gene end was trimmed by 3 bases and the J gene end by 6 bases; junction bases not matched to a gene: 6.

This clone was recorded only once. This chain uses TRBV13 with TRBJ1-1; TRBD1 aligns across 7 bases. Trimming took 1 base from V and 1 from J; bases not matched to a gene: 6. CDR1 PRHDT and CDR2 FYEKMQ come from the germline V gene (reference sequence). The CDR3 runs to 16 residues. The CDR3 coding sequence is TGTGCCAGCAGCTTAGAGGTGACAGGGCCGAACACTGAAGCTTTCTTT. This gives the protein CASSLEVTGPNTEAFF.